This T cell receptor (beta chain) stems from a study of neoadjuvant anti-PD-1 for oral cavity cancer. Study information: Non-progressing patients received a fourth nivolumab dose near day 43, then surgery on days 50-56.

Libraries were prepared by immunoSEQ multiplex PCR; TCRdb keeps only in-frame clonotypes and omits some of them. The sample holds about 72,000 clones, approximately 84% seen once. The germline CDR1 and CDR2 sequences are LNHDA and SQIVND (reference sequence). The CDR3 is made up of 15 amino acids. The V end lost 3 bases, the J end lost 3 bases, and 12 bases lay between the germline ends. Described time point: after neoadjuvant nivolumab, at surgical resection. The sequence came from a person aged 40-85 years with oral cavity squamous cell carcinoma. The rearrangement uses TRBV19 and TRBJ1-5, with D possibly matching TRBD1 (5 bases). Here the sequenced sample was PBMCs, taken after nivolumab (anti-PD-1) treatment. CDR3 coding DNA: TGTGCCAGTAGTATCGGGGGGGACCTCAATCAGCCCCAGCATTTT. Its translation is CASSIGGDLNQPQHF.